The clone carrying this TCR beta chain was recorded a few times. What it binds is not known. These data come from a study of neoadjuvant anti-PD-1 for oral cavity cancer. Notes on the study in general: Higher pretreatment blood Treg/Th17 ratios correlated with higher pretreatment blood and lower post-treatment tumor TCRbeta clonality.

Six replicates per PBMC sample, mostly from 480 ng of genomic DNA. Repertoires were generated with immunoSEQ multiplex PCR, while TCRdb's copy carries only in-frame clones and drops some. The sample holds over 25,000 clones, 80% seen once. As for time point: after neoadjuvant nivolumab, at surgical resection. Source: PBMCs, taken after nivolumab (anti-PD-1) treatment. The clonotype was recovered from a person between 35 and 79 years old with oral cavity squamous cell carcinoma.

CDR3 DNA sequence: TGTGCCACCGACGGGAACACCGGGGAGCTGTTTTTT. Encoded protein: CATDGNTGELFF. J is TRBJ2-2 and V is TRBV10-3, with no clear D. V dropped 10 bases and J dropped 1 base, with 7 bases sitting between them. Germline-derived CDR1 and CDR2 are ENHRY and SYGVKD. The length of the CDR3 is 12 residues.